These 21 T cell receptor beta chains share one sample of origin, sequenced in a study of low-dose radiotherapy and immunotherapy resistance in tumors. Primers used for first-strand cDNA, a TRAV- and TRBV-specific set, covered both alpha and beta chains. The PCR that amplified TCRs ran for 20 cycles, relying on a constant-region primer and a V-primer adapter. MiXCR, run by TCRdb on the reads, gives a single entry per CDR3 protein. This table has about 9,600 distinct CDR3 sequences, around 80% appearing once. All receptors come from a human donor with advanced metastatic prostate, ovarian, gallbladder or colorectal cancer (not recorded which). This table probably holds off-target reads from a library built for another chain.

The CDR3 bases are TGTGCCAGCAGCATACGTCCCGGGACAGGGTTTGATGAAAAACTGTTTTTT. The encoded protein is CASSIRPGTGFDEKLFF. V and J are TRBV7-9 and TRBJ1-4, with 9 positions matching TRBD1. Germline CDR1 and CDR2: SEHNR and FQNEAQ (reference sequence). The CDR3 runs to 17 residues. The V and J ends lost 5 bases and 6 bases, in that order; junction bases with no gene match: 13.

This clonotype was detected only a few times. V is TRBV4-2 and J is TRBJ2-1; 9 positions match TRBD1. The CDR3 is 16 amino acids. Trimming took 5 bases from V and 6 from J; bases not matched to a gene: 11. Germline values: CDR1 LGHNA, CDR2 YNFKEQ. CDR3 in DNA: TGTGCCAGCAGCGGAACGACCGGGACAGGGAGCAATGAGCAGTTCTTC. It translates to CASSGTTGTGSNEQFF.

CDR3 sequence reads: CSARRTGSALHF. The CDR3 DNA follows: TGCAGTGCTAGGCGGACCGGCTCAGCCCTCCACTTT. The chain has TRBV20-1 and TRBJ1-6; D uncertain. Trimming stripped 3 bases from V and 14 bases from J, with 14 bases between. The CDR3 is 12 amino acids. Germline lookup yields CDR1 DFQATT and CDR2 SNEGSKA (reference sequence).

This CDR3 reads CASSVGAVPYNEQFF. The DNA for the CDR3 is TGTGCCAGCAGTGTCGGCGCAGTCCCCTACAATGAGCAGTTCTTC. The J gene is TRBJ2-1, the V gene TRBV6-4, with D hard to call. V dropped 4 bases and J dropped 2 bases, with 12 bases sitting between them. This CDR3 spans 15 amino acids. The germline CDR1 and CDR2 sequences are MRHNA and SNTAGT.

The count of this clonotype is one. The chain has TRBV2 and TRBJ2-7; maybe TRBD1 (6 bases). With 8 bases removed from V and 2 bases from J, the gap between germline ends came to 13 bases. Germline values: CDR1 SNHLY, CDR2 FYNNEI. The CDR3 is 13 residues long. CDR3 in amino acids: CASSGEIAYEQYF. Written as DNA, the CDR3 is TGTGCCAGCTCAGGGGAAATTGCCTACGAGCAGTACTTC.

The chain uses TRBV18 and TRBJ2-7; 10 bases align to TRBD2. The CDR3 runs to 13 residues. V dropped 9 bases and J dropped 6; count of bases not matched to a gene: 8. Germline-derived CDR1 and CDR2 are KGHSH and LQKENI. CDR3 region: CASSKREGLEQYF. The DNA for the CDR3 is TGTGCCAGTTCAAAGCGGGAGGGCCTCGAGCAGTACTTC.

This chain uses TRBV4-1 with TRBJ2-1, with D possibly being TRBD2 (6 bases). CDR1 MGHRA and CDR2 YSYEKL come from the germline V gene. The CDR3 is 13 amino acids. Deletions cut 1 base from V and 10 bases from J, with 11 bases between. CDR3 nucleotides: TGCGCCAGCAGCCAAGGGGGGAGGCGCGAGCAGTTCTTC. It is translated as CASSQGGRREQFF.

This clonotype was counted a single time. CDR3 nucleotide sequence: TGTGCCATCAGTGAGTCCTTAAGGGTACAAGGCCAAGAGACCCAGTACTTC. Translating gives CAISESLRVQGQETQYF. The chain carries TRBV10-3 and TRBJ2-5; D unresolved. V lost 0 bases and J lost 1, with 15 bases in between. CDR3 size: 17 residues. Germline V gene data show CDR1 as ENHRY and CDR2 as SYGVKD.

The chain links TRBV29-1 to TRBJ2-2; TRBD1 matches 8 bases. The CDR3 loop spans 14 amino acids. CDR1 is SQVTM and CDR2 is ANQGSEA in the germline V gene. V was pared by 5 bases and J by 5 bases, with 7 bases of the junction left unmatched. Here the CDR3 DNA reads TGCAGCGTTTACGGACAGGGTCGGACCGGGGAGCTGTTTTTT. Residues: CSVYGQGRTGELFF.

V usage is TRBV7-2 and J usage is TRBJ1-1, with D perhaps TRBD1 (5 bases). Per the germline V gene, CDR1 is SGHTA and CDR2 is FQGNSA. The CDR3 is made up of 14 amino acids. With 6 bases removed from V and 0 bases from J, the gap between germline ends came to 11 bases. The CDR3 loop is CASRPGVMNTEAFF. The CDR3 nucleotides read TGTGCCAGCAGACCGGGGGTCATGAACACTGAAGCTTTCTTT.

The chain employs TRBV7-2 and TRBJ2-7; D gene uncertain. V was shortened by 0 bases and J by 2 bases, with 8 bases between the two germline ends. The CDR3 consists of 14 residues. Germline CDR1 SGHTA, CDR2 FQGNSA. The CDR3: CASSLAQSTYEQYF. CDR3 DNA: TGTGCCAGCAGCTTAGCCCAGTCTACCTACGAGCAGTACTTC. Full variable domain (rest looked up from reference TRBV7-2 and TRBJ2-7): GAGVSQSPSNKVTEKGKDVELRCDPISGHTALYWYRQSLGQGLEFLIYFQGNSAPDKSGLPSDRFSAERTGGSVSTLTIQRTQQEDSAVYLCASSLAQSTYEQYFGPGTRLTVT.

The rearrangement joins TRBV7-9 to TRBJ2-5, with D possibly matching TRBD2 (5 bases). Germline CDR1 SEHNR, CDR2 FQNEAQ (reference sequence). Trimming removed 5 bases from V and 7 bases from J, with 11 bases in between. CDR3 length: 12 amino acids. CDR3 nucleotides: TGTGCCAGCAGCCTCATTGCGGGGACCCAGTACTTC. Residues: CASSLIAGTQYF.

The J gene is TRBJ2-1, the V gene TRBV24-1; no clear D. Germline V gene lookup returns CDR1 KGHDR and CDR2 SFDVKD. V lost 3 bases and J lost 2, with 10 bases in between. The CDR3 has 15 residues. In DNA, the CDR3 is TGTGCCACCAGTGATAGAGCCCTTACCTACAATGAGCAGTTCTTC. It translates to CATSDRALTYNEQFF.

This clonotype is medium-sized in the sample. The junction departs from germline at one end; a sequencing error may be responsible. V is TRBV13 and J is TRBJ1-6; TRBD1 might be the D (5 bases). Germline V CDR1 and CDR2: PRHDT, FYEKMQ (reference sequence). The CDR3 consists of 15 residues. The CDR3 spells CAMREWGTNAGKSTF. The DNA for the CDR3 is TGTGCAATGAGAGAGTGGGGCACCAATGCAGGCAAATCAACCTTT.

The chain is built from TRBV28 and TRBJ2-5, with TRBD1 matching 7 bases. CDR1 is MDHEN, CDR2 SYDVKM, per germline. V was pared by 8 bases and J by 13 bases, with 10 bases of the junction left unmatched. The length of the CDR3 is 11 residues. The DNA for the CDR3 is TGTGCCAGCGAGGGACAGTCCCGGGGGTACTTC. Translation: CASEGQSRGYF.

The chain links TRBV28 to TRBJ1-5, with 8 nucleotides matching TRBD1. The germline V gene encodes CDR1 MDHEN and CDR2 SYDVKM. The CDR3 is 12 residues long. Trimming at V came to 9 bases and at J to 5 bases, leaving 3 bases not matched to a gene. The CDR3 reads CASLTGDQPQHF. The CDR3 DNA is TGTGCCAGTTTGACAGGGGATCAGCCCCAGCATTTT.

V usage is TRBV5-4 and J usage is TRBJ2-7; a weak D match, TRBD1 (5 bases). Per the germline V gene, CDR1 is SGHNT and CDR2 is YYREEE (reference sequence). Trimming pared 4 bases from V and 3 bases from J, leaving 14 bases between. The CDR3 consists of 14 residues. CDR3 loop: CASSAMDTDYEQYF. In DNA, the CDR3 is TGTGCCAGCAGCGCAATGGACACCGACTACGAGCAGTACTTC.

V usage is TRBV20-1 and J usage is TRBJ1-1; 7 nucleotides line up with TRBD1. Looked up from germline, CDR1 is DFQATT and CDR2 is SNEGSKA (reference sequence). The CDR3 has 14 residues. Trimming removed 3 bases from V and 7 bases from J; junction bases left unmatched: 11. The CDR3 DNA is TGCAGTGCTAGTCCAGGGGGTCTTTCAAATGAAGCTTTCTTT. Protein: CSASPGGLSNEAFF.

This chain joins TRBV12-3 or TRBV12-4 and TRBJ1-1, with D possibly TRBD1 on 6 matching bases. The CDR3 loop spans 15 amino acids. Between the trimmed V and J ends, which lost 5 bases and 1 base, there was a span of 14 bases. The DNA for the CDR3 is TGTGCCAGCAGTCACACGGGACACCCGAACACTGAAGCTTTCTTT. Translation gives CASSHTGHPNTEAFF.

This clonotype was detected once. This chain connects TRBV2 to TRBJ1-6; 8 nucleotides agree with TRBD1. Trimming took 6 bases from V and 7 from J; bases not matched to a gene: 8. Germline V gene data show CDR1 as SNHLY and CDR2 as FYNNEI. The CDR3 is 15 amino acids. The CDR3 spells CASSATGVKNSPLHF. The CDR3 DNA follows: TGTGCCAGCAGCGCGACAGGGGTTAAGAATTCACCCCTCCACTTT.

The CDR3 is CARLAGGPYVFF. The CDR3 nucleotides are TGTGCCAGACTAGCGGGAGGGCCTTATGTGTTCTTC. The chain links TRBV28 to TRBJ2-1, with TRBD2 identical over 13 bases. Trimming at V came to 9 bases and at J to 15 bases, leaving 8 bases not matched to a gene. The germline V gene has CDR1 MDHEN and CDR2 SYDVKM. This CDR3 contains 12 residues.